One and the same sample provided the 29 T cell receptor beta chains below, sequenced in a study of cytomegalovirus exposure and HLA in healthy donors (dated by TCRdb to 2017 to 2019). Library generation was performed with the immunoSEQ multiplex PCR assay. For the multiplex PCR, a mixture combining 60 forward primers for TCR Vbeta segments and 13 reverse primers for TCR Jbeta segments was used. In its TCRdb copy, this immuneACCESS table keeps in-frame sequences only and misses some clones. Where compared with another copy, unresolved V genes explain less than half of these, and the others have no known cause. Present in this sample are 150,000 to 200,000 clones, roughly 79% of which were seen just once. The ten largest make up 0.9% to 1.1% of the sample. The sequencing sample was made of PBMCs. These receptors all come from a woman aged 40-49 years in good health and CMV-seronegative.

This clone has a single count. The chain combines TRBV5-1 with TRBJ2-3; tentative D call: TRBD2 (7 bases). With 0 bases removed from V and 6 bases from J, the gap between germline ends came to 14 bases. The CDR3 runs 15 residues. CDR1 and CDR2 from the germline V gene are SGHRS and YFSETQ. CDR3: CASSLGTRGGDTQYF. CDR3 DNA sequence: TGCGCCAGCAGCTTGGGTACCAGGGGAGGGGATACGCAGTATTTT.

The gene calls are TRBV10-3 and TRBJ1-5; 7 bases fit TRBD1. Germline assignment: CDR1 ENHRY and CDR2 SYGVKD. CDR3 length: 16 amino acids. V dropped 4 bases and J dropped 0; count of bases not matched to a gene: 6. The CDR3 DNA is TGTGCCATCAGTGCAACAGGGGCGGATAGCAATCAGCCCCAGCATTTT. Residues: CAISATGADSNQPQHF.

V and J are TRBV11-2 and TRBJ2-7; tentatively, D is TRBD1 (5 bases). This CDR3 is built from 15 residues. CDR1 and CDR2 (germline): SGHAT, FQNNGV. Trimming pared 6 bases from V and 2 bases from J, leaving 17 bases between. The DNA for the CDR3 is TGTGCCAGCAGACAAGACCCAGGGTATGCCTACGAGCAGTACTTC. Translation gives CASRQDPGYAYEQYF.

The chain recombines TRBV19 with TRBJ1-2; D unresolved. CDR3 length: 12 amino acids. The V and J ends lost 7 bases and 7 bases respectively, with 13 bases between them. The germline V gene has CDR1 LNHDA and CDR2 SQIVND (reference sequence). The CDR3 coding sequence is TGTGCCAGTACCATGGGGAGGGCTGGCTACACCTTC. This sequence encodes CASTMGRAGYTF.

This sequence joins TRBV28 and TRBJ1-4, with D possibly matching TRBD1 (5 bases). The CDR3 is 14 amino acids. Germline V lookup: CDR1 MDHEN, CDR2 SYDVKM. V was cut by 5 bases and J by 8 bases, with 15 bases left in between. DNA of the CDR3: TGTGCCAGCAGTCCAGGGACTTCTGACGAAAAACTGTTTTTT. Translating it yields CASSPGTSDEKLFF.

The chain uses TRBV11-3 and TRBJ2-1; the match to TRBD2 covers 8 bases. V gave up 1 base and J gave up 6 bases; unmatched junction bases: 5. The CDR3 totals 15 residues. Germline values: CDR1 SGHNT, CDR2 YENEEA. This chain's CDR3 is CASSLGLAGLNEQFF. The CDR3, as DNA: TGTGCCAGCAGCTTAGGTCTAGCGGGCCTCAATGAGCAGTTCTTC. The entire variable domain, with the rest obtained from reference TRBV11-3 and TRBJ2-1, is as follows: EAGVVQSPRYKIIEKKQPVAFWCNPISGHNTLYWYLQNLGQGPELLIRYENEEAVDDSQLPKDRFSAERLKGVDSTLKIQPAELGDSAVYLCASSLGLAGLNEQFFGPGTRLTVL.

The chain is built from TRBV7-9 and TRBJ2-2; D ambiguous. The germline gives CDR1 SEHNR, CDR2 FQNEAQ (reference sequence). This CDR3 has 15 amino acids. V lost 2 bases and J lost 2, with 9 bases in between. The CDR3 reads CASSLLDFNTGELFF. The CDR3 DNA reads as TGTGCCAGCAGCTTACTAGATTTCAACACCGGGGAGCTGTTTTTT. Variable domain in full (rest from reference TRBV7-9 and TRBJ2-2): DTGVSQNPRHKITKRGQNVTFRCDPISEHNRLYWYRQTLGQGPEFLTYFQNEAQLEKSRLLSDRFSAERPKGSFSTLEIQRTEQGDSAMYLCASSLLDFNTGELFFGEGSRLTVL.

In this sample, this clone turned up a few times. The chain has TRBV28 and TRBJ1-4, with D possibly being TRBD1 (5 bases). Germline V gives CDR1 MDHEN, CDR2 SYDVKM. The germline V and J ends were trimmed by 11 bases and 0 bases, with 10 bases remaining between them. This CDR3 spans 13 amino acids. CDR3 region: CAGARTTNEKLFF. CDR3 coding DNA: TGTGCCGGGGCTCGGACAACTAATGAAAAACTGTTTTTT.

The chain carries TRBV6-1 and TRBJ2-7, with 10 bases lining up with TRBD2. From germline, CDR1 is MNHNS and CDR2 SASEGT. This CDR3 has 14 residues. V shed 8 bases, J shed 5 bases, and the junction held 9 bases outside the gene matches. The CDR3: CASRDLAGVNEQYF. DNA for the CDR3: TGTGCCAGCCGCGACCTAGCGGGAGTAAACGAGCAGTACTTC.

The V call is TRBV10-3, the J call TRBJ1-1, with 11 bases matching TRBD1. The CDR3 extends over 17 amino acids. Germline V gives CDR1 ENHRY, CDR2 SYGVKD. The trim removed 5 bases at V and 1 base at J, leaving 9 bases unmatched. The CDR3 loop is CAISTSDRGRGNTEAFF. The CDR3, as DNA: TGTGCCATCAGTACCTCGGACAGGGGGCGGGGGAACACTGAAGCTTTCTTT.

This clone was found a few times. The chain employs TRBV27 and TRBJ1-1, with D possibly TRBD1 on 5 matching bases. The CDR3 contains 18 residues. Germline CDR1 and CDR2: MNHEY and SMNVEV (reference sequence). Trimming removed 4 bases from V and 0 bases from J, with 21 bases in between. Here the CDR3 DNA reads TGTGCCAGCAGTTCCCTCCGGGGGAGGGAGGCCCTGAACACTGAAGCTTTCTTT. It encodes CASSSLRGREALNTEAFF.

The chain combines TRBV27 with TRBJ2-2, with 8 bases fitting TRBD2. Germline V CDR1 and CDR2: MNHEY, SMNVEV (reference sequence). V lost 0 bases to trimming and J lost 0 bases; unmatched junction nucleotides: 0. The CDR3 length is 16 residues. CDR3 DNA: TGTGCCAGCAGTTTATCGACTAGCGCGAACACCGGGGAGCTGTTTTTT. It yields the protein CASSLSTSANTGELFF.

The chain employs TRBV28 and TRBJ2-7; D gene ambiguous. V was trimmed by 6 bases and J by 4 bases, leaving 10 bases between them. The CDR3 covers 12 residues. CDR1 is MDHEN, CDR2 SYDVKM, per germline. This chain's CDR3 is CASSGGDYEQYF. CDR3 nucleotide sequence: TGTGCCAGCAGCGGCGGTGATTACGAGCAGTACTTC.

The rearrangement joins TRBV15 to TRBJ1-4; D is ambiguous. This CDR3 contains 12 residues. The V gene's germline CDR1 is LNHNV and CDR2 YYDKDF (reference sequence). Trimming removed 5 bases at V and 8 bases at J, with 9 bases between. CDR3 sequence: CATSGSQEKLFF. The CDR3 nucleotides are TGTGCCACCAGCGGCTCCCAGGAAAAACTGTTTTTT.

This clone showed up just once. The gene calls are TRBV7-6 and TRBJ2-1, with TRBD2 matching over 13 bases. The CDR3 loop spans 14 amino acids. With V trimmed by 1 base and J by 9 bases, 0 bases remained unmatched. Germline loops: CDR1 SGHVS, CDR2 FNYEAQ. The CDR3 DNA sequence: TGTGCCAGCAGCTTAGGGACTAGCGGGGGTGAGCAGTTCTTC. It is translated as CASSLGTSGGEQFF.

The V gene is TRBV29-1, the J gene TRBJ1-1; 7 nucleotides line up with TRBD1. In germline, CDR1 is SQVTM, CDR2 ANQGSEA. The CDR3 totals 13 residues. J gave up 1 base and V 5 bases, and 4 bases lay outside the gene matches. CDR3: CSVRQGGNTEAFF. The CDR3 DNA is TGCAGCGTTCGACAGGGAGGGAACACTGAAGCTTTCTTT.

The V gene is TRBV11-2, the J gene TRBJ2-2, with 11 bases fitting TRBD2. Losses at the gene ends were 7 bases for V and 6 bases for J; bases not matched to a gene: 10. The length of the CDR3 is 16 residues. Germline lookup yields CDR1 SGHAT and CDR2 FQNNGV. CDR3 nucleotide sequence: TGTGCCAGCACCAAGTATAGCGGGAGGGTCGCCGGGGAGCTGTTTTTT. Translating gives CASTKYSGRVAGELFF.

This chain connects TRBV28 to TRBJ1-2; D perhaps matches TRBD1 (5 bases). Germline CDR1 MDHEN, CDR2 SYDVKM. The ends were cut back, 6 bases at V and 0 bases at J, with 14 bases in the middle. This CDR3 is built from 15 residues. For the CDR3, the DNA is TGTGCCAGCAGCCTGGGGGGGAGAACTAACTATGGCTACACCTTC. Translation: CASSLGGRTNYGYTF.

The chain employs TRBV5-1 and TRBJ1-1; D remains ambiguous. Germline V lookup: CDR1 SGHRS, CDR2 YFSETQ. This CDR3 contains 12 residues. With 0 bases removed from V and 7 bases from J, the gap between germline ends came to 7 bases. Here the CDR3 reads CASSLGASEAFF. CDR3 nucleotide sequence: TGCGCCAGCAGCTTGGGGGCGAGTGAAGCTTTCTTT.

CDR3 amino acids: CASRAGTGGASYGYTF. The CDR3 DNA is TGTGCCAGCAGGGCCGGGACAGGGGGCGCGTCTTATGGCTACACCTTC. This sequence joins TRBV2 and TRBJ1-2; 12 nucleotides agree with TRBD1. After removal of 6 bases from V and 5 bases from J, the junction contained 10 bases not matched to a gene. Germline CDR1 is SNHLY and CDR2 is FYNNEI. There are 16 residues in the CDR3.

J is TRBJ1-5 and V is TRBV19; TRBD1 agrees at 8 bases. Germline V lookup: CDR1 LNHDA, CDR2 SQIVND (reference sequence). The CDR3 has 14 amino acids. Losses at the gene ends were 8 bases for V and 1 base for J; bases not matched to a gene: 4. CDR3 region: CASATGGSNQPQHF. The DNA for the CDR3 is TGTGCCAGTGCCACAGGGGGGAGCAATCAGCCCCAGCATTTT.

J is TRBJ2-7 and V is TRBV6-1, with TRBD1 as a possible D gene (6 bases). The V end lost 6 bases, the J end lost 1 base, and 13 bases lay between the germline ends. Germline V lookup: CDR1 MNHNS, CDR2 SASEGT. This CDR3 has 14 amino acids. CDR3 coding DNA: TGTGCCAGCAGCCTGGAGGACAGTTCCTACGAGCAGTACTTC. This gives the protein CASSLEDSSYEQYF.

The gene calls are TRBV5-1 and TRBJ2-5, with TRBD1 identical over 8 bases. Germline V CDR1 and CDR2: SGHRS, YFSETQ. V lost 4 bases to trimming and J lost 4 bases; unmatched junction nucleotides: 12. The CDR3 is 16 residues long. The CDR3 region is CASSPGQGVFPETQYF. The CDR3 bases are TGCGCCAGCAGCCCCGGACAGGGCGTGTTCCCAGAGACCCAGTACTTC.

The genes are TRBV4-2 and TRBJ2-7; 12 bases align to TRBD1. Germline-derived CDR1 and CDR2 are LGHNA and YNFKEQ. The CDR3 length is 15 residues. V trimming: 2 bases; J trimming: 6 bases; junction bases outside the gene matches: 5. CDR3 DNA: TGTGCCAGCAGCCAACCTGGGACAGGGGGCGGCGAGCAGTACTTC. This encodes CASSQPGTGGGEQYF.

The chain links TRBV27 to TRBJ1-2; no definite D call. Germline loops: CDR1 MNHEY, CDR2 SMNVEV (reference sequence). This CDR3 region has 12 residues. The ends were cut back, 6 bases at V and 1 base at J, with 6 bases in the middle. The DNA of the CDR3 is TGTGCCAGCAGCTCCCTTAACTATGGCTACACCTTC. The encoded protein is CASSSLNYGYTF.

The chain recombines TRBV9 with TRBJ2-7, with TRBD2 matching over 10 bases. The CDR3 is 16 amino acids. Trimming at V came to 3 bases and at J to 9 bases, leaving 15 bases not matched to a gene. CDR1 and CDR2 (germline): SGDLS, YYNGEE. CDR3 nucleotide sequence: TGTGCCAGCAGCGCAGGGACTAGCGCTTCCCCTTGGGGGCAGTACTTC. It translates to CASSAGTSASPWGQYF.

V is TRBV6-4 and J is TRBJ2-1; 13 nucleotides agree with TRBD2. The CDR3 loop spans 14 amino acids. Germline-derived CDR1 and CDR2 are MRHNA and SNTAGT. The V gene end was trimmed by 7 bases and the J gene end by 9 bases; junction bases not matched to a gene: 6. The CDR3 spells CASIGLAGVSEQFF. The CDR3 nucleotides are TGTGCCAGCATCGGACTAGCGGGAGTGTCTGAGCAGTTCTTC.

The V and J genes are TRBV4-1 and TRBJ2-1; D not resolved. The germline gives CDR1 MGHRA, CDR2 YSYEKL. CDR3 length: 15 amino acids. V shed 0 bases and J shed 10 bases, with 16 bases lying between them. CDR3 DNA sequence: TGCGCCAGCAGCCAAGAAGAGTGGAGTAGGAAAGAGCAGTTCTTC. It is translated as CASSQEEWSRKEQFF.

The V call is TRBV10-1, the J call TRBJ1-2, with D unclear. CDR1 and CDR2 (germline): WNHNN, SYGVQD (reference sequence). The CDR3 is 13 amino acids. The V end lost 2 bases, the J end lost 8 bases, and 12 bases lay between the germline ends. This CDR3 reads CASSEPNSRGYTF. The CDR3 DNA reads as TGCGCCAGCAGTGAGCCCAATTCTAGGGGCTACACCTTC.